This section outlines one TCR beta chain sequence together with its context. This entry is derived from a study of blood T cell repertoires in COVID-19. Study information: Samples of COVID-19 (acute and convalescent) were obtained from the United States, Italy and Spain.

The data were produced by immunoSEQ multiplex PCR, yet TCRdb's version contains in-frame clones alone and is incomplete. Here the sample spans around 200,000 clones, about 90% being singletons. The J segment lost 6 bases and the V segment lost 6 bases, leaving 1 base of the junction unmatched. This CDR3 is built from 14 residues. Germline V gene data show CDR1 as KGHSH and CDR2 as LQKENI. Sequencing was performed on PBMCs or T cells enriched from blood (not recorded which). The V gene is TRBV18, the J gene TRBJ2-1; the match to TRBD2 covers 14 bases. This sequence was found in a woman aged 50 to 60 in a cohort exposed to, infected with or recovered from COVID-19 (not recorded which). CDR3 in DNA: TGTGCCAGCTCGGGGACTAGCGGGGGCAATGAGCAGTTCTTC. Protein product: CASSGTSGGNEQFF. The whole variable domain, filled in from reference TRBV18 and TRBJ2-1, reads NAGVMQNPRHLVRRRGQEARLRCSPMKGHSHVYWYRQLPEEGLKFMVYLQKENIIDESGMPKERFSAEFPKEGPSILRIQQVVRGDSAAYFCASSGTSGGNEQFFGPGTRLTVL.